This TCR beta chain was identified in a study of shared clonotypes between healthy human individuals. Data came from immunoSEQ multiplex PCR; TCRdb stores just in-frame clones and leaves some out. The sample includes millions of clones, roughly 91% seen only once; the top ten take roughly 1.8%. Findings and limits, study-wide: A handful of donors shared about 5% of their naive CD4 clonotypes. It was only blood that was sampled, and tissue repertoires likely differ. In contrast to clonotypes shared by all four donors, non-shared clonotypes had lower generation probabilities.

Remarks on this clone: Its antigen is as yet unknown.

In the naive CD8 group, cells lacked CD45RO and were positively selected for CCR7, so terminally differentiated effector memory CD45RA+ cells were left out. Recent acute infections and vaccinations were absent in the healthy HIV-negative adult donors. The sequencing sample was made of naive CD8+ T cells from PBMCs. This TCR derives from a man between 18 and 35 years old in good health. Some clones in this sample may be carry-over from other donors' samples.

CDR3 protein: CASEGPVGTEAFF. The CDR3 DNA is TGTGCCAGCGAGGGGCCGGTGGGCACTGAAGCTTTCTTT. V and J are TRBV5-6 and TRBJ1-1; TRBD1 is a possible D gene (5 bases). Germline CDR1 is SGHDT and CDR2 is YYEEEE. V was shortened by 7 bases and J by 4 bases, with 14 bases between the two germline ends. This CDR3 contains 13 residues.